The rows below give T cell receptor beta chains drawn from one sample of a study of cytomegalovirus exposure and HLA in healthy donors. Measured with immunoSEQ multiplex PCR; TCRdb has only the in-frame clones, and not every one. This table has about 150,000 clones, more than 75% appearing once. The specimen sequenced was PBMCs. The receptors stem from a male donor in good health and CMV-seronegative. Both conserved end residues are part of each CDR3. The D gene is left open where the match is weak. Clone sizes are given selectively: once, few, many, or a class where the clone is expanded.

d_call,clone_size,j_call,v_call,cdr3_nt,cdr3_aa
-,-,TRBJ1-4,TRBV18,TGTGCCAGCTCTAGGACAATCACTAATGAAAAACTGTTTTTT,CASSRTITNEKLFF
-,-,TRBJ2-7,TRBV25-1,TGTGCCAGCAGTGATACTCTCTCCTACGAGCAGTACTTC,CASSDTLSYEQYF
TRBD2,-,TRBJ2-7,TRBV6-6,TGTGCCAGCAGTTATAGACTAGCGGACCTCGAGCAGTACTTC,CASSYRLADLEQYF
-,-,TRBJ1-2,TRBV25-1,TGTGCCAGCAGTGAAACGGCGACAGACCAGCCTCTTGGCTACACCTTC,CASSETATDQPLGYTF
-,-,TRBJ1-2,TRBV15,TGTGCCACCAGCAAGGACAGTAACTATGGCTACACCTTC,CATSKDSNYGYTF
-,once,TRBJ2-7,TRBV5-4,TGTGCCAGCAGCGCCCCCGGCTACGAGCAGTACTTC,CASSAPGYEQYF
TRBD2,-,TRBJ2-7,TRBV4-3,TGCGCCAGCAGCCAGACACTAGCGGGAGATGACTACGAGCAGTACTTC,CASSQTLAGDDYEQYF
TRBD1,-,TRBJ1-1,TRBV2,TGTGCCGACAAACCGGGACAGATAGTGAACACTGAAGCTTTCTTT,CADKPGQIVNTEAFF
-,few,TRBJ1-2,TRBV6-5,TGTGCCAGCAGCGACAGACCCCCTGGCTACACCTTC,CASSDRPPGYTF
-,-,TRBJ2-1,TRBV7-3,TGTGCCAGCAGCTTAACCGGAGCCAGCTACAATGAGCAGTTCTTC,CASSLTGASYNEQFF
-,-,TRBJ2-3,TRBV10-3,TGTGCCATCAGTGAGTCGACTAGCACAGATACGCAGTATTTT,CAISESTSTDTQYF
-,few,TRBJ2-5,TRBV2,TGTGCCAGCATTCAGGGGAGAGTGGAGACCCAGTACTTC,CASIQGRVETQYF
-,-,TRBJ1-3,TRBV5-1,TGCGCCAGCACTGGGGGGAATTCTGGAAACACCATATATTTT,CASTGGNSGNTIYF
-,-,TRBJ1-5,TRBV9,TGTGCCAGCAGCCAGGGGCCAGATAGCAATCAGCCCCAGCATTTT,CASSQGPDSNQPQHF
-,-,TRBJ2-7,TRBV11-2,TGTGCCAGCAGCTCCCAGGTTTCGTACGAATACGAGCAGTACTTC,CASSSQVSYEYEQYF
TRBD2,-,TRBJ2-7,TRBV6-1,TGTGCCAGCAGTGCGACTAGCGGGAGGGCATACGAGCAGTACTTC,CASSATSGRAYEQYF
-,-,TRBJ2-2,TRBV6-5,TGTGCCACCACCCCCGGAGATGCCGGGGAGCTGTTTTTT,CATTPGDAGELFF
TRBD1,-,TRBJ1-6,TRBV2,TGTGCCAGTAGGCCGGGACAGGGGTCCGCGAATTCACCCCTCCACTTT,CASRPGQGSANSPLHF
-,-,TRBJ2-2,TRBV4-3,TGCGCCAGCAGCCCAACAGGGTTAGGCACCGGGGAGCTGTTTTTT,CASSPTGLGTGELFF
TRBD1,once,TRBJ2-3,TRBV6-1,TGTGCCAGCAGTAAAACAGGGGGCCCAGATACGCAGTATTTT,CASSKTGGPDTQYF
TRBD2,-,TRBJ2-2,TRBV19,TGTGCCAGTAGTATCGGGCTAGCGGGAGGGGGCACCGGGGAGCTGTTTTTT,CASSIGLAGGGTGELFF
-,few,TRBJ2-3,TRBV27,TGTGCCAGCAGTTCAGACAGGCACACAGATACGCAGTATTTT,CASSSDRHTDTQYF
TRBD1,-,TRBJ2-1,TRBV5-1,TGCGCCAGCAGCTTCGGGACAGACTTCGGTGAGCAGTTCTTC,CASSFGTDFGEQFF
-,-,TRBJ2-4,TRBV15,TGTGCCACCAGCAGAGATCGGCGGGACAGACCTTCCAAAAACATTCAGTACTTC,CATSRDRRDRPSKNIQYF
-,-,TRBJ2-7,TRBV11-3,TGTGCCAGCAGCTACGGGACACATTCCTACGAGCAGTACTTC,CASSYGTHSYEQYF
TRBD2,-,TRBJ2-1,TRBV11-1,TGTGCCAGCAGTTCTAGCGGAAACTCCTACAATGAGCAGTTCTTC,CASSSSGNSYNEQFF
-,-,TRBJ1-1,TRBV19,TGTGCCAGTAGTATAGATCGAGGGTACGCTTTCTTT,CASSIDRGYAFF
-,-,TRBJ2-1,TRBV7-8,TGTGCCAGCAGCTTCCCCCAAAAGTGGGACTTCTACAATGAGCAGTTCTTC,CASSFPQKWDFYNEQFF
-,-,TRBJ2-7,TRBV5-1,TGCGCCAGCAGTTCCCCACCCATCAGCGACGAGCAGTACTTC,CASSSPPISDEQYF
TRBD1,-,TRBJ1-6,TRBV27,TGTGCCAGCAGTTCCGCATATAATTCGACAGGGGGCTTACTATCCCTCCACTTT,CASSSAYNSTGGLLSLHF
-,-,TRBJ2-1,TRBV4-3,TGCGCCAGCAGCCAAGATATGAGCGGAATCCCCTACAATGAGCAGTTCTTC,CASSQDMSGIPYNEQFF
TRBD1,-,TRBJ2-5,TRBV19,TGTGCCAGTAGTCCAATCAGGGGGATCCAAGAGACCCAGTACTTC,CASSPIRGIQETQYF
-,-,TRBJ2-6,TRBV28,TGTGCCAGCAGTTTTACAGGGTCGGCTGGGGCCAACGTCCTGACTTTC,CASSFTGSAGANVLTF
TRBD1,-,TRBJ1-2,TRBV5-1,TGCGCCAGCAACCCGGGCCGAGGGACAGCGGGCTACACCTTC,CASNPGRGTAGYTF
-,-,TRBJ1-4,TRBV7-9,TGTGCCAGCAGTCACAGGCTTAATGAAAAACTGTTTTTT,CASSHRLNEKLFF
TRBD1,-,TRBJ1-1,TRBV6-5,TGTGCCAGCAGAACAGGGGCAATGAACACTGAAGCTTTCTTT,CASRTGAMNTEAFF
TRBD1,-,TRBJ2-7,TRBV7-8,TGTGCCAGCAGCCCGGGACAGGGCACCTACGAGCAGTACTTC,CASSPGQGTYEQYF
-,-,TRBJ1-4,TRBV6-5,TGTGCCAGCAGTTTAGAGCGACAGTCAAATGAAAAACTGTTTTTT,CASSLERQSNEKLFF
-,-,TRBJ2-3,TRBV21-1,TGTGCCAGCAGCAAAGAGGGGTCCGGACTAGCGGGAGTAAGGAATAGCACAGATACGCAGTATTTT,CASSKEGSGLAGVRNSTDTQYF
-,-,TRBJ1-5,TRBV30,TGTGCCTGGAGTGTACCCACAGGGTCGCCTTCGCCCCAGCATTTT,CAWSVPTGSPSPQHF
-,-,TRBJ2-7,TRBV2,TGTGCCAGCAGCGAACAGGGATCCGACTACGAGCAGTACTTC,CASSEQGSDYEQYF
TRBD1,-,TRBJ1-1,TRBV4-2,TGTGCCAGCAGCCAAGAGACAGGGGGCTTGACTGAAGCTTTCTTT,CASSQETGGLTEAFF
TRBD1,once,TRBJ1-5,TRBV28,TGTGCCAGCAGTTTGGGGGACAGGGGGGTAAGCAATCAGCCCCAGCATTTT,CASSLGDRGVSNQPQHF
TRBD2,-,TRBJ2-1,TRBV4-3,TGCGCCAGCAGCCAAGAGGCAGCGGGGGGCTACAATGAGCAGTTCTTC,CASSQEAAGGYNEQFF
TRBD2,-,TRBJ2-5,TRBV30,TGTGCCTGGAGTGGATTACTAGCGGGAGAGTGGGAGACCCAGTACTTC,CAWSGLLAGEWETQYF
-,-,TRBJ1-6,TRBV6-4,TGTGCCAGCAGTGAAGTTATTAGTGGTTCACCCCTCCACTTT,CASSEVISGSPLHF
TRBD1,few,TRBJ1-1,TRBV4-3,TGCGCCAGCAGCCAAGAAACCGGGACAGGGGGAAGAGCTTTCTTT,CASSQETGTGGRAFF
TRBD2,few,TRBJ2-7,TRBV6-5,TGTGCCAGCAGTTACGAGGCGGGAGCCACCAACGAGCAGTACTTC,CASSYEAGATNEQYF
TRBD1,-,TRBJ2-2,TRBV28,TGTGCCAGCAGATGGGACAGGGGTATCGGGGAGCTGTTTTTT,CASRWDRGIGELFF
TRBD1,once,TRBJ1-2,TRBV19,TGTGCCACTAGGACAGGGGGCGAGGGCTACACCTTC,CATRTGGEGYTF
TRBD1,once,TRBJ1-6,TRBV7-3,TGTGCCAGCAGCTTAGGGACAGAAAATTCACCCCTCCACTTT,CASSLGTENSPLHF
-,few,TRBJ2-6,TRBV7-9,TGTGCCAGCAGCTTGCAGGTTTACGTCCTGACTTTC,CASSLQVYVLTF
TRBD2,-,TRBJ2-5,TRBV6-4,TGTGCCAGCAGTAAGACTAGCGGGGGAGGAGAGACCCAGTACTTC,CASSKTSGGGETQYF
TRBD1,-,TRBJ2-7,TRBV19,TGTGCCAGTAGTGTTGGGACAGTACTAGACGAGCAGTACTTC,CASSVGTVLDEQYF
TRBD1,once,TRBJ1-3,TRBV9,TGTGCCAGCAGCCCCGGGACAGGGGGCTCTGGAAACACCATATATTTT,CASSPGTGGSGNTIYF
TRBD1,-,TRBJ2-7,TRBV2,TGTGCCAGCAGTTTGGACAGGGTAATGTCCTACGAGCAGTACTTC,CASSLDRVMSYEQYF
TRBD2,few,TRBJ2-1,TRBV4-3,TGCGCCAGCAGCCGGGCTAGCGGGAGCAATGAGCAGTTCTTC,CASSRASGSNEQFF